This section outlines one T cell receptor beta chain sequence together with its context. This sample is part of a study of blood T cell repertoires in COVID-19. Produced via immunoSEQ multiplex PCR; TCRdb's table is partial and in-frame only. The sample gives more than 85,000 clones, approximately 82% of which show up once; roughly 4% is in the top ten. The sequence derives from a man in his 60s with acute or convalescent COVID-19. The sample taken for sequencing was peripheral blood.

The CDR3 here is CASRGTGGDEKLFF. The CDR3 nucleotides read TGTGCCAGCAGGGGGACAGGGGGCGATGAAAAACTGTTTTTT. The genes are TRBV6-5 and TRBJ1-4, with TRBD1 matching over 12 bases. V was pared by 6 bases and J by 6 bases, with 2 bases of the junction left unmatched. Germline assignment: CDR1 MNHEY and CDR2 SVGAGI. The CDR3 consists of 14 residues.